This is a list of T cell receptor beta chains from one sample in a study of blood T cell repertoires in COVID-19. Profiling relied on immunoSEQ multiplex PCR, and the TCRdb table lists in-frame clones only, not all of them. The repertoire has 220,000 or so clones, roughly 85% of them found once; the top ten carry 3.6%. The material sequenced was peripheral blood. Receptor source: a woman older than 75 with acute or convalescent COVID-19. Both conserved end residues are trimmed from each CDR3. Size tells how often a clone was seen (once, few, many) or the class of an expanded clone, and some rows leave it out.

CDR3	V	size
ASSNQGRQPQH	TRBV5-4	NA
ASSRDRQGYNSPLH	TRBV5-6	NA
ASTKDRVGEAF	TRBV7-6	once
ASGLEGGMNEKLF	TRBV12-5	NA
ASSLVPATKNTEAF	TRBV7-2	NA
ASSSSDRGQTQY	TRBV6-5	NA
ATSDWDRGRTDTQY	TRBV24-1	NA
ASSLDAGNYGYT	TRBV5-1	NA
ASSLRGMTEAF	TRBV3-1/TRBV3-2	NA
ASSRDPGGISSYNEQF	TRBV3-1/TRBV3-2	few
ASSLYDKRNEQF	TRBV19	NA
SATGGNFGEAF	TRBV29-1	few
ASSRLVSTDTQY	TRBV27	NA
ASSYGNTEAF	TRBV7-9	once
ASSFTGTYYEQY	TRBV27	NA
ASSLGQEVTNYGYT	TRBV5-1	NA
ASSLGQGAPDTQY	TRBV18	NA
ASRSDRAYGYT	TRBV6-5	NA
SASKQGTGEQY	TRBV20-1	few
ASSGQGRGSPLH	TRBV2	NA
ASSIRGEKAF	TRBV19	NA
ASSFTGSNQPQH	TRBV27	NA
ASIDGMQAANYGYT	TRBV7-2	once
ASSLTLTGVGNTIY	TRBV7-2	NA
AWSRDLGGTDTQY	TRBV30	NA
ASSTTGRVYGYT	TRBV27	few
ASSFALGQRNT	TRBV27	NA
ASSLAQETQY	TRBV5-1	NA
ANSRGNQPQH	TRBV28	NA
ASSYDRANEQF	TRBV5-6	NA
ASSLAGVTYNEQF	TRBV5-1	NA
ASSQADRGAYEQY	TRBV4-2	NA
ASSLETGIPAF	TRBV13	NA
ASSPGHGINNTQY	TRBV5-5	few
ARSLSGGGDYNEQF	TRBV5-3	NA
ASRPGDPNTGELF	TRBV6-5	NA
ASSRDRVGTDTQY	TRBV5-1	NA
ASSLDKGLPL	TRBV7-2	NA
ASSLRTSGGIDTQY	TRBV4-1	NA
ASSLGLPNEQF	TRBV12-3/TRBV12-4	once
SVEDPGYGYT	TRBV29-1	NA
ASSLMRLATDTQY	TRBV11-3	few
ASSSRLAGGMYTGELF	TRBV7-8	NA
ASSWAGAYSTDTQY	TRBV7-2	NA
ASSVQGIPNYGYT	TRBV19	NA
ASSLGTVANTGELF	TRBV7-3	NA
ASSFLSGTEAF	TRBV27	NA
ASSRDSAPPSPLH	TRBV6-5	NA
ASSQEQGNYGYT	TRBV3-1/TRBV3-2	NA